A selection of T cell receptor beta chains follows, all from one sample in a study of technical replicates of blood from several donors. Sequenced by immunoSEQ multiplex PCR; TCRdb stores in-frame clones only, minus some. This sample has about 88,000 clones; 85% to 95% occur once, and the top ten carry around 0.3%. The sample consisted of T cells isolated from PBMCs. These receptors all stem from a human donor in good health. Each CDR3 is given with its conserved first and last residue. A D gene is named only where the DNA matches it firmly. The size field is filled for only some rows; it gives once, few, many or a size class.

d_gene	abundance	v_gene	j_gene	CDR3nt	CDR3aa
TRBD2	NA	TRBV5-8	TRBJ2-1	TGTGCCAGCAGCCTTCTGATCAGCGGGAGCCCCTACAATGAGCAGTTCTTC	CASSLLISGSPYNEQFF
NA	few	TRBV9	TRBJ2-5	TGTGCCAGCAGCGTAGAGGGGCTACAAGAGACCCAGTACTTC	CASSVEGLQETQYF
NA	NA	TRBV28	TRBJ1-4	TGTGCCAGCAGTTCTGAGGGTGCAACTAATGAAAAACTGTTTTTT	CASSSEGATNEKLFF
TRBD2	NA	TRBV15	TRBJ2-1	TGTGCCACCAGCAGAGATCTAGGGACTAGCGGGAGCAATGAGCAGTTCTTC	CATSRDLGTSGSNEQFF
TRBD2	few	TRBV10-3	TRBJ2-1	TGTGCCATAGGAAGGCTAGCGGGAGACTTCGAGAGGAATGAGCAGTTCTTC	CAIGRLAGDFERNEQFF
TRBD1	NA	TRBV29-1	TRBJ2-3	TGCAGCGTTGATTCCCGGGACAGAAGACAGGGTACGCAGTATTTT	CSVDSRDRRQGTQYF
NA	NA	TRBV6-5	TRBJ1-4	TGTGCCAGCAGTTACTCGGGGACATCCGATGAAAAACTGTTTTTT	CASSYSGTSDEKLFF
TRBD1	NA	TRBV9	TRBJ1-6	TGTGCCAGCAGCGTAGCTCTTTCAATGGGACAGAGATCACCCCTCCACTTT	CASSVALSMGQRSPLHF
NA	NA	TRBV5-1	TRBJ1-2	TGCGCCAGCAGCTTGCGTCCCCGGGGACATCCCAAGAACAACTATGGCTACACCTTC	CASSLRPRGHPKNNYGYTF
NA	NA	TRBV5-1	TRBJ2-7	TGCGCCAGCAGATACGAAAGGGACACGACTTACGAGCAGTACTTC	CASRYERDTTYEQYF
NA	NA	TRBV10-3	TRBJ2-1	TGTGCCATAGAGCGGGCAATTACGGGGAATGAGCAGTTCTTC	CAIERAITGNEQFF
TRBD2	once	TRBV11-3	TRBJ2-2	TGTGCCAGCAGCCCCTGGACTAGCGGGACCAACACCGGGGAGCTGTTTTTT	CASSPWTSGTNTGELFF
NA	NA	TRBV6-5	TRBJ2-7	TGTGCCAGCAAGGGGAACTACGAGCAGTACTTC	CASKGNYEQYF
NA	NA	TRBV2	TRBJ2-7	TGTGCCAGCAGTGGGCACAGCTCCTACGAGCAGTACTTC	CASSGHSSYEQYF
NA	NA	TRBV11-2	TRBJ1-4	TGTGCCAGCAGCTTAGTTGCAAGGGCGACTACAACTAATGAAAAACTGTTTTTT	CASSLVARATTTNEKLFF
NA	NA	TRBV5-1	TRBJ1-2	TGCGCCAGCAGACCCGGGACAAGCTATGGCTACACCTTC	CASRPGTSYGYTF
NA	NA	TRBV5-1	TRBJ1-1	TGCGCCAGCAGCTTAGATGCAGGGTTCGCTGAAGCTTTCTTT	CASSLDAGFAEAFF
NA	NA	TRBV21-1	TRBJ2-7	TGTGCCAGCAGCAAAGATCAGCGGACTAGCTCCTACGAGCAGTACTTC	CASSKDQRTSSYEQYF
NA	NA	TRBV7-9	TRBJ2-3	TGTGCCAGCAGCTTAGGAGGGGGGGCGGATACGCAGTATTTT	CASSLGGGADTQYF
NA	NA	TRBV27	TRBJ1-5	TGTGCCAGCAGTTTACCCCCCAACCTAGTTCACAATCAGCCCCAGCATTTT	CASSLPPNLVHNQPQHF
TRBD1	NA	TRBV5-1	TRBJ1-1	TGCGCCAGCAGCGCCAGGGGGGCAGGCACTGAAGCTTTCTTT	CASSARGAGTEAFF
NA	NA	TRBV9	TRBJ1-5	TGTGCCAGCAGCGTAGCTCCCGACCCGCGGGGTCAGCCCCAGCATTTT	CASSVAPDPRGQPQHF
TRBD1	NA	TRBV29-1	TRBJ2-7	TGCAGCGTTGAAGGGGTGACAGGGATCTACGAGCAGTACTTC	CSVEGVTGIYEQYF
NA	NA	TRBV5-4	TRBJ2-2	TGTGCCAGCAGCTTCCCAGGGAAGTTTGCCGGGGAGCTGTTTTTT	CASSFPGKFAGELFF
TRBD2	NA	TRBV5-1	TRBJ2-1	TGCGCCAGCAGCTTGGGAGCCGGGACTAGCAATGAGCAGTTCTTC	CASSLGAGTSNEQFF
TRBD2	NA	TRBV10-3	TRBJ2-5	TGTGCCATCAACCACGGGGGGGGCCGAGAGACCCAGTACTTC	CAINHGGGRETQYF
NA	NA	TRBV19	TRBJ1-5	TGTGCCAGTAGTACGTCACTAACAAGGGAGACCCAGCATTTT	CASSTSLTRETQHF
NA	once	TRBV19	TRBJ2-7	TGTGCCAGTAGCAGCCAGGGGAGCGACGAGCAGTACTTC	CASSSQGSDEQYF
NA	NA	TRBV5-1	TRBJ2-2	TGCGCCAGCAGCTCAGGGTTAACCGGGGAGCTGTTTTTT	CASSSGLTGELFF
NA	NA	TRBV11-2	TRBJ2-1	TGTGCCAGCAGCTTAGAGTGGCAAGGGGTAAGCAATGAGCAGTTCTTC	CASSLEWQGVSNEQFF
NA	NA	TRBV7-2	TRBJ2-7	TGTGCCAGCAGCTATTACGTTAGATTCTACGAGCAGTACTTC	CASSYYVRFYEQYF
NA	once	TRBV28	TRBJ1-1	TGTGCCAGCGAGTTTCGGACAGAAGCTTTCTTT	CASEFRTEAFF
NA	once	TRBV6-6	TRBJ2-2	TGTGCCAGCGGCGGGATCGGGGAGCTGTTTTTT	CASGGIGELFF
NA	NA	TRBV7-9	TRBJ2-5	TGTGCCAGCAGCTCGACAGAAGAAGAGACCCAGTACTTC	CASSSTEEETQYF
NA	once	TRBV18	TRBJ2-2	TGTGCCAGCTCACCACCAGGCCAGGCGAACACCGGGGAGCTGTTTTTT	CASSPPGQANTGELFF
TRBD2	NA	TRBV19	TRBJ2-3	TGTGCCAGTAAGGGACTAGCGGGGGGGTCCACAGATACGCAGTATTTT	CASKGLAGGSTDTQYF
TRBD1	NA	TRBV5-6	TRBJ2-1	TGTGCCAGCAGCAGTTGGGGAATTACAGGGGATGAGCAGTTCTTC	CASSSWGITGDEQFF
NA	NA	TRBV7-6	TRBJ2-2	TGTGCCAGCAGTCCGGGGGGGGAGCTGTTTTTT	CASSPGGELFF
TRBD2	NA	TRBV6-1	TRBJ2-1	TGTGCCAGCGCCAGACTAGCGGGATATGAGCAGTTCTTC	CASARLAGYEQFF
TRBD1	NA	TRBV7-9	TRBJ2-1	TGTGCCAGCAGCCTGGACAGGGGGCATGGTGAGCAGTTCTTC	CASSLDRGHGEQFF
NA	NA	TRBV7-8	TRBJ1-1	TGTGCCAGCAGCGGTAGACAGTGGGGCACTGAAGCTTTCTTT	CASSGRQWGTEAFF
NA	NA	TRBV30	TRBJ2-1	TGTGCCTGGAGTGTAGCGGGGGGACAGGTGTCAACTTATTACAATGAGCAGTTCTTC	CAWSVAGGQVSTYYNEQFF
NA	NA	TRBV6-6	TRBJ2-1	TGTGCCAGCAGCGCCGGAACTAGAACGGATGAGCAGTTCTTC	CASSAGTRTDEQFF
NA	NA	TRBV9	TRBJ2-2	TGTGCCAGCAGTATGACTAGGAACACCGGGGAGCTGTTTTTT	CASSMTRNTGELFF
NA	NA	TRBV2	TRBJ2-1	TGTGCCGGTTCCAACTGGGGGGGCGATGAGCAGTTCTTC	CAGSNWGGDEQFF
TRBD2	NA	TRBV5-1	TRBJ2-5	TGCGCCAGCAGCTTTGGGTCTAGCGGGGAAGAGACCCAGTACTTC	CASSFGSSGEETQYF